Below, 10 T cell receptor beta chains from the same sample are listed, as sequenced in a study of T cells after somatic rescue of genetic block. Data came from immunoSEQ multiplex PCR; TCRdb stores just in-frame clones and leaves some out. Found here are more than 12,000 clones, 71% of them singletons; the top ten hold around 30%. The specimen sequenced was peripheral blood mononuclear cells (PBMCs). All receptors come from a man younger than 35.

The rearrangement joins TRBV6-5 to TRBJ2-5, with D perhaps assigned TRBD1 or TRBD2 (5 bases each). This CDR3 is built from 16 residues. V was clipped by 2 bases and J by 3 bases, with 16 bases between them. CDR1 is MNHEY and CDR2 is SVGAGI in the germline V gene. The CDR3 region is CASSYVTLWGKETQYF. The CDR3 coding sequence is TGTGCCAGCAGTTACGTAACCCTCTGGGGGAAAGAGACCCAGTACTTC.

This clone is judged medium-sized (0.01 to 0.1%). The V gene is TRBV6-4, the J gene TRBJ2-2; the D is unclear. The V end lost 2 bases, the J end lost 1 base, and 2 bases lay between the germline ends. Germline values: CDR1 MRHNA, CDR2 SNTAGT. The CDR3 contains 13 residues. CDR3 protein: CASSDENTGELFF. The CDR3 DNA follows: TGTGCCAGCAGTGACGAGAACACCGGGGAGCTGTTTTTT.

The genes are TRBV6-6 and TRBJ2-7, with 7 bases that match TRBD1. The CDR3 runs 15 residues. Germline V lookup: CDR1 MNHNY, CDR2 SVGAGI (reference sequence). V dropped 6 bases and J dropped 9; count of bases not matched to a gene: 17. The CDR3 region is CASRDRTGSWVGQYF. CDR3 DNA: TGTGCCAGCAGAGATCGGACAGGTTCATGGGTGGGGCAGTACTTC.

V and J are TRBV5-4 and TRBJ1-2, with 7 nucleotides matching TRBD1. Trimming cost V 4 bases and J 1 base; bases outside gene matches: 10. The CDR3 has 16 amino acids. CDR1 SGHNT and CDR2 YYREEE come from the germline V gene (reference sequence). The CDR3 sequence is CASSMTDRAFNYGYTF. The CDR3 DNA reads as TGTGCCAGCAGCATGACCGACAGGGCTTTTAACTATGGCTACACCTTC.

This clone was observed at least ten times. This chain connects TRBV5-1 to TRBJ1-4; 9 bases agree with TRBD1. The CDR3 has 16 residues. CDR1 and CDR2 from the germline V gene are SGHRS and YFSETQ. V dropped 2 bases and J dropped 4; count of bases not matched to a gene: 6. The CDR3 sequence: CASSLFGTGLNEKLFF. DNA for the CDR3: TGCGCCAGCAGCTTATTCGGGACAGGGCTTAATGAAAAACTGTTTTTT. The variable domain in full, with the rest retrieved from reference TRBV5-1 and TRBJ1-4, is KAGVTQTPRYLIKTRGQQVTLSCSPISGHRSVSWYQQTPGQGLQFLFEYFSETQRNKGNFPGRFSGRQFSNSRSEMNVSTLELGDSALYLCASSLFGTGLNEKLFFGSGTQLSVL.

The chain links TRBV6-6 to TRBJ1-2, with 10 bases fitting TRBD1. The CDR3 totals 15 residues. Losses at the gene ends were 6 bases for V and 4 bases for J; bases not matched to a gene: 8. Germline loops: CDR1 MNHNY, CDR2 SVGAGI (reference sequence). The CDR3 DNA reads TGTGCCAGCAGGGACCCCGGGACAGGGGTCTATGGCTACACCTTC. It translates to CASRDPGTGVYGYTF.

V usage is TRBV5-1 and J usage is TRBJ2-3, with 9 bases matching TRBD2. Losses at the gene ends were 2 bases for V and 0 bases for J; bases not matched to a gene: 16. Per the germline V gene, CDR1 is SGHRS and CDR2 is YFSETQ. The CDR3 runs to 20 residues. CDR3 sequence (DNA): TGCGCCAGCAGCTTCTCCGGCCGAATTAGCGGGGGCAAAAGCACAGATACGCAGTATTTT. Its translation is CASSFSGRISGGKSTDTQYF.

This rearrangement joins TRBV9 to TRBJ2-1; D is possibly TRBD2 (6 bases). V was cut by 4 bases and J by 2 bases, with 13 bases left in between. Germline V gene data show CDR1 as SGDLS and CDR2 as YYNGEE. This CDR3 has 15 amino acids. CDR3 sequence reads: CASSLSGLTYNEQFF. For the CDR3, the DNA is TGTGCCAGCAGCCTTAGCGGCCTCACCTACAATGAGCAGTTCTTC.

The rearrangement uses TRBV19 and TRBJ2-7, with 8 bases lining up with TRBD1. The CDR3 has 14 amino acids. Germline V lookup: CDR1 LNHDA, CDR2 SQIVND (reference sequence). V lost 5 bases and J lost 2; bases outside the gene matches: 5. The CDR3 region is CASSEQGVPYEQYF. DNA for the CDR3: TGTGCCAGTAGTGAACAGGGGGTCCCCTACGAGCAGTACTTC.

The CDR3 DNA is TGTGCCAGCAGCCATTCACACCCCCGAGCCAAAAACATTCAGTACTTC. This encodes CASSHSHPRAKNIQYF. This chain uses TRBV14 with TRBJ2-4; the D is unclear. The germline V gene has CDR1 SGHDN and CDR2 FVKESK. The CDR3 is made up of 16 amino acids. V dropped 3 bases and J dropped 0 bases, with 12 bases sitting between them.